This T cell receptor beta chain was sequenced for a study of identical twins. From the 5' RACE reads, TCRdb called clonotypes with MiXCR, one entry per CDR3 protein. This sample carries hundreds of thousands of distinct CDR3 sequences, 6.1% of them seen once, and the ten largest clones take approximately 2%. The sequencing sample was made of naive T cells sorted from blood. This sequence was found in a man in his late teens or twenties in good health.

CDR3 sequence reads: CASRRTGRGAGDEQYF. CDR3 bases: TGTGCCAGCAGAAGAACAGGCAGGGGCGCGGGAGACGAGCAGTACTTC. The chain carries TRBV6-1 and TRBJ2-7; tentative D call: TRBD2 (7 bases). Between the trimmed V and J ends, which lost 6 bases and 5 bases, there was a span of 23 bases. The CDR3 extends over 16 amino acids. CDR1 is MNHNS, CDR2 SASEGT, per germline.